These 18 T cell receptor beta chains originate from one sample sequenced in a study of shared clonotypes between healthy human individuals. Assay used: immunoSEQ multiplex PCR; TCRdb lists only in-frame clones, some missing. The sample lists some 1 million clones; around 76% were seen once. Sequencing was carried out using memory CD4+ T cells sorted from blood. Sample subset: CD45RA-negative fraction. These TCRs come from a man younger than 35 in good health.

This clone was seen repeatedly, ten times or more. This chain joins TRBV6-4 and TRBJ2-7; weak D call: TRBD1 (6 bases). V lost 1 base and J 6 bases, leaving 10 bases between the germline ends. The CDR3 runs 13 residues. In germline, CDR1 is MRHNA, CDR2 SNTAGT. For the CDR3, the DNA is TGTGCCAGCAGTGACTTGACAGGCACCGAGCAGTACTTC. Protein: CASSDLTGTEQYF.

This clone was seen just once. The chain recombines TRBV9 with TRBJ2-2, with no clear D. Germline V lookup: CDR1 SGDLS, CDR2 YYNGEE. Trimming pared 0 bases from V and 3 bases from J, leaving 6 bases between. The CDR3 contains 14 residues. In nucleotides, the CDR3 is TGTGCCAGCAGCGTAGAAGAGCACACCGGGGAGCTGTTTTTT. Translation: CASSVEEHTGELFF.

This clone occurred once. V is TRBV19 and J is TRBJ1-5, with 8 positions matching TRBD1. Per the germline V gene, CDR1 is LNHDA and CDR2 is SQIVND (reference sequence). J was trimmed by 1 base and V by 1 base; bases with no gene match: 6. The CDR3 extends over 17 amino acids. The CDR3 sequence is CASSIAGQGLSNQPQHF. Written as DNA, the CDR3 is TGTGCCAGTAGTATAGCCGGACAGGGATTGAGCAATCAGCCCCAGCATTTT.

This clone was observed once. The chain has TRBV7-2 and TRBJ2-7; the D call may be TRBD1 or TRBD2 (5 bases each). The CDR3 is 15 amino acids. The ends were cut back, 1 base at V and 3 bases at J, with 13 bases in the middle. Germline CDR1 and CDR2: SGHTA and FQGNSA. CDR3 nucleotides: TGTGCCAGCAGCTTAGGTCCGGGACCGAGCTACGAGCAGTACTTC. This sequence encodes CASSLGPGPSYEQYF.

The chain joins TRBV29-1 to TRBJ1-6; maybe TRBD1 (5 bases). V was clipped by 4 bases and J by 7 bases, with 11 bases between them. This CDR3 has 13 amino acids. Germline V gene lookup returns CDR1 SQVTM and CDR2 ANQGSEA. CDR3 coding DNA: TGCAGCGTTGTCGAGACAGTCAATTCACCCCTCCACTTT. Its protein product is CSVVETVNSPLHF.

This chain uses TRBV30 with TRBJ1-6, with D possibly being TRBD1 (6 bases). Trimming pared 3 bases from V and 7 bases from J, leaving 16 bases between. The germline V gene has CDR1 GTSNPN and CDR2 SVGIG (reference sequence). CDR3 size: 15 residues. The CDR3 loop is CAWRGGGYDNSPLHF. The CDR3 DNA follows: TGTGCCTGGAGGGGGGGCGGCTACGACAATTCACCCCTCCACTTT.

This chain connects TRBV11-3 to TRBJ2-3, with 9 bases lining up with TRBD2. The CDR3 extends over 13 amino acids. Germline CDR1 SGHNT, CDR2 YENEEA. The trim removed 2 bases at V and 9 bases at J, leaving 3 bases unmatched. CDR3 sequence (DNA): TGTGCCAGCAGCTTAAAGGCGGGGGGGACGCAGTATTTT. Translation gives CASSLKAGGTQYF.

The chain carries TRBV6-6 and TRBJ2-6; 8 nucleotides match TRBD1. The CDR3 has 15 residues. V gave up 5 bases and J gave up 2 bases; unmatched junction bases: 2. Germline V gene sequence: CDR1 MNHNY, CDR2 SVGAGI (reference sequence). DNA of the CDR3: TGTGCCAGCAGTAAGGGACAGGCTGGGGCCAACGTCCTGACTTTC. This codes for CASSKGQAGANVLTF.

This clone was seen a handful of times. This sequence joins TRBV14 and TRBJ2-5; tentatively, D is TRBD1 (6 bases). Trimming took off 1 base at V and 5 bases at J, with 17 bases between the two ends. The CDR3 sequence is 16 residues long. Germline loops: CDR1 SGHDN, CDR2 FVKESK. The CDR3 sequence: CASSQGRKGGGETQYF. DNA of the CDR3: TGTGCCAGCAGCCAAGGCCGGAAAGGGGGTGGGGAGACCCAGTACTTC.

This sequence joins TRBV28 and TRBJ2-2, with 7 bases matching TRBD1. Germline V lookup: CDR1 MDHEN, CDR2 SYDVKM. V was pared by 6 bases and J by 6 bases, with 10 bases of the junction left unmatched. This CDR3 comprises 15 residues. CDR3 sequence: CASRETGARAGELFF. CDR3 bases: TGTGCCAGCAGGGAAACAGGGGCAAGGGCCGGGGAGCTGTTTTTT.

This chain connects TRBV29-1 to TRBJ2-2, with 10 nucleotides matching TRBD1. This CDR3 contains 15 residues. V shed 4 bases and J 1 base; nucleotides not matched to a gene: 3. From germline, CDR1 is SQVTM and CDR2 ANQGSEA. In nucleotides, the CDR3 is TGCAGCGTTGTCGGGGACAGGGGGAACACCGGGGAGCTGTTTTTT. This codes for CSVVGDRGNTGELFF.

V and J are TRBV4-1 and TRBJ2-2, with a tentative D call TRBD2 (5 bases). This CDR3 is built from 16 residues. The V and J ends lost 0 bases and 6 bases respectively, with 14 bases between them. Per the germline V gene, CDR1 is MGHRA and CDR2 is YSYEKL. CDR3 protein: CASSQDPGKKAGELFF. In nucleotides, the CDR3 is TGCGCCAGCAGCCAAGATCCGGGGAAGAAAGCCGGGGAGCTGTTTTTT.

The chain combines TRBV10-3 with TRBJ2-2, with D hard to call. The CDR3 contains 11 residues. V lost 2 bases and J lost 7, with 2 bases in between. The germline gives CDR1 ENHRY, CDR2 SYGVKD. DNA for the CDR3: TGTGCCATCAGTGAGGTCGGGGAGCTGTTTTTT. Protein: CAISEVGELFF.

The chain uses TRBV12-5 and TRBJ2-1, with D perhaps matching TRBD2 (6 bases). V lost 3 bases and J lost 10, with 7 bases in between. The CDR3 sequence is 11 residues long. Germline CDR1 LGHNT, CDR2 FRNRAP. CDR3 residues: CASGLRGEQFF. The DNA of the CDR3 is TGTGCTAGTGGTTTACGGGGGGAGCAGTTCTTC.

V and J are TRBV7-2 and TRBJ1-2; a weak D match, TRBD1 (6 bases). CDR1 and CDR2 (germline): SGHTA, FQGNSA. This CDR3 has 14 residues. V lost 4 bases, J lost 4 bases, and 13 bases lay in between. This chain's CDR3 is CASSWVQGTYGYTF. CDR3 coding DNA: TGTGCCAGCAGCTGGGTACAGGGTACCTATGGCTACACCTTC.

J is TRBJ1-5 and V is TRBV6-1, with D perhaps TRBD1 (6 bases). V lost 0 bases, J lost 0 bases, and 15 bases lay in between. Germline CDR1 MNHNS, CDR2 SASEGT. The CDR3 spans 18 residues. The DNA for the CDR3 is TGTGCCAGCAGTGAAGCGACAGGAATATCATATAGCAATCAGCCCCAGCATTTT. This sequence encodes CASSEATGISYSNQPQHF.

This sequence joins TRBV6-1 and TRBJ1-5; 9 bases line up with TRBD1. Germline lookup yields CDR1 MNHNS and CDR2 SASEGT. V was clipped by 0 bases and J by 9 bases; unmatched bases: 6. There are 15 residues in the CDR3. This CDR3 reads CASSEAGQGVRPQHF. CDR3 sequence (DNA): TGTGCCAGCAGTGAAGCGGGACAGGGTGTCAGGCCCCAGCATTTT.

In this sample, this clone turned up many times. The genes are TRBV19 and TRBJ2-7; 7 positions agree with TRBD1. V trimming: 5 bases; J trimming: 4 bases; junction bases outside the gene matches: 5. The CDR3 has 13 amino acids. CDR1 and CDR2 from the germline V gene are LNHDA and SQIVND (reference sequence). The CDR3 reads CASSRGGWYEQYF. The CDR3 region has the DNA TGTGCCAGTAGTCGAGGGGGCTGGTACGAGCAGTACTTC. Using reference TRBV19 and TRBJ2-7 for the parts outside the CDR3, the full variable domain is DGGITQSPKYLFRKEGQNVTLSCEQNLNHDAMYWYRQDPGQGLRLIYYSQIVNDFQKGDIAEGYSVSREKKESFPLTVTSAQKNPTAFYLCASSRGGWYEQYFGPGTRLTVT.